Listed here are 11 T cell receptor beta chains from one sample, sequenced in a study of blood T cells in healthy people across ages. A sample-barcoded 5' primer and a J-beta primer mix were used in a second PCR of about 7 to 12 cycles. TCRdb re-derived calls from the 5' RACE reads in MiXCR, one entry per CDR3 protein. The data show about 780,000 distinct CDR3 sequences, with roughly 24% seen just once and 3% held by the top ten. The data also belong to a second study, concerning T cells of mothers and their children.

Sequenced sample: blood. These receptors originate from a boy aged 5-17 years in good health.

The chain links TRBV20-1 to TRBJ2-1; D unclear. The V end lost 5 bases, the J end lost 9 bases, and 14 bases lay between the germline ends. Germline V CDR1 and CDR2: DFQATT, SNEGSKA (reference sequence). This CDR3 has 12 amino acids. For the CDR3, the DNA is TGCAGTGCTCCGGGCCTGCCGGGTGAGCAGTTCTTC. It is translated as CSAPGLPGEQFF.

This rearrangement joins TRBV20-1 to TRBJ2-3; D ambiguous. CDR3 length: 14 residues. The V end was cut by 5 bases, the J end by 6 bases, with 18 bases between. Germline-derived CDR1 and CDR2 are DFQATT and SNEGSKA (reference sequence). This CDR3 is CSARLDQVADTQYF. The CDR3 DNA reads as TGCAGTGCTCGCTTGGACCAGGTAGCTGATACGCAGTATTTT.

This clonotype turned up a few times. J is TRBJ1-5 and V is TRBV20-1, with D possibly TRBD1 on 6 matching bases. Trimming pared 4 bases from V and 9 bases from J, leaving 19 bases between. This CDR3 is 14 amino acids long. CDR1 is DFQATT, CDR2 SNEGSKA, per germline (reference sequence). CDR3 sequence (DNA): TGCAGTGCTAAGGGGGGTCAGGGTGCGATGCCCCAGCATTTT. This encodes CSAKGGQGAMPQHF.

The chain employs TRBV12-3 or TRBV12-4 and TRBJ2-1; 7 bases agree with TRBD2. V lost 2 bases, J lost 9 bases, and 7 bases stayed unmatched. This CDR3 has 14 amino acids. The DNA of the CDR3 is TGTGCCAGCAGTTTAACTAGCGTATACGGTGAGCAGTTCTTC. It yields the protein CASSLTSVYGEQFF.

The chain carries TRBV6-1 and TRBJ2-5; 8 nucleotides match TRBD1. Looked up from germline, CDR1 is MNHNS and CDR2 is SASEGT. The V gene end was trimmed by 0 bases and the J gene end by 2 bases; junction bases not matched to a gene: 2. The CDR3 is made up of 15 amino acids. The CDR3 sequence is CASSEARTGQETQYF. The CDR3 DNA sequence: TGTGCCAGCAGTGAAGCTCGGACAGGGCAAGAGACCCAGTACTTC.

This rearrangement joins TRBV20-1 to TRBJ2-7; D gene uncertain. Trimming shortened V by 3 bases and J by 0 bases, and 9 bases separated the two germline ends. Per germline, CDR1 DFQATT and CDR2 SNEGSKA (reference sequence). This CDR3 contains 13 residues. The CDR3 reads CSARAKSSYEQYF. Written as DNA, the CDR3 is TGCAGTGCTAGGGCCAAGAGCTCCTACGAGCAGTACTTC.

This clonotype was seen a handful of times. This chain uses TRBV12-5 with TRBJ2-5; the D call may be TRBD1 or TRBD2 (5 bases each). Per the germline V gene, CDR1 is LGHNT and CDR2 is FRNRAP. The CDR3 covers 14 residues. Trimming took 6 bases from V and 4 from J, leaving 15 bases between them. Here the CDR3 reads CASGPGTSGETQYF. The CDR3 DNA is TGTGCTAGTGGCCCCGGGACGTCTGGAGAGACCCAGTACTTC.

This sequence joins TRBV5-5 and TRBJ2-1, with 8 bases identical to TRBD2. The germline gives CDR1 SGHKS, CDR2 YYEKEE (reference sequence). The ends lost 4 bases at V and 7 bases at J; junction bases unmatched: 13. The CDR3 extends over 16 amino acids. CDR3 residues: CASSVLKSGGKNEQFF. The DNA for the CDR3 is TGTGCCAGCAGCGTCCTTAAAAGCGGGGGCAAGAATGAGCAGTTCTTC.

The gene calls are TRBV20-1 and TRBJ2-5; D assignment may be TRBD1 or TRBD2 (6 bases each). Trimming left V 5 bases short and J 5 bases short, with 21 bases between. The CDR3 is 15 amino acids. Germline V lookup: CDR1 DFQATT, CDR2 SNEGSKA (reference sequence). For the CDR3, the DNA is TGCAGTGCTTTCACCCGAAGGGGGGCCGGGGAGACCCAGTACTTC. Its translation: CSAFTRRGAGETQYF.

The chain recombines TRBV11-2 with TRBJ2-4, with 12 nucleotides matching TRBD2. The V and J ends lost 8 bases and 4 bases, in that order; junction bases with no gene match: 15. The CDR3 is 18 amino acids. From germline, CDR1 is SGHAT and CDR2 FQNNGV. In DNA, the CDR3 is TGTGCCAGCCGCCCCGGACTAGCGGGGCAGTTTAGGAAAAACATTCAGTACTTC. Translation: CASRPGLAGQFRKNIQYF.

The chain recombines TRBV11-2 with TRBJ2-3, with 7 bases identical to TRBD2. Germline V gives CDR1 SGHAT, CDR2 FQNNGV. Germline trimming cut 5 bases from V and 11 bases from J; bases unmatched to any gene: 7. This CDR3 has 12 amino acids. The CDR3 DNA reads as TGTGCCAGCAGCACCGGAGGCGGGGGGCAGTATTTT. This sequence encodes CASSTGGGGQYF.